These T cell receptor beta chains were read from a single sample in a study of CD8+ T cells in alopecia areata. Repertoires were generated with immunoSEQ multiplex PCR, while TCRdb's copy carries only in-frame clones and drops some. The sample has nearly 200,000 clones, 55% to 75% seen once. This specimen was CD4+ T cells sorted from blood, taken at week 24, from a patient treated with tofacitinib. The receptors were sampled from a human donor with alopecia areata. CDR3s include the opening cysteine and the closing phenylalanine or tryptophan. D genes are given only for firm matches. A row's size may be missing; if present it is once, few, many or a size class.

V gene: TRBV5-6; D gene: NA; clone size: once; CDR3 length: 13; J gene: TRBJ2-7; CDR3 protein: CASSPGPRYEQYF; CDR3 DNA: TGTGCCAGCAGCCCCGGTCCGCGGTACGAGCAGTACTTC
V gene: TRBV30; D gene: NA; clone size: NA; CDR3 length: 12; J gene: TRBJ1-4; CDR3 protein: CAWSPGVFELFF; CDR3 DNA: TGTGCCTGGAGTCCGGGGGTCTTCGAACTGTTTTTT
V gene: TRBV7-2; D gene: NA; clone size: NA; CDR3 length: 15; J gene: TRBJ1-5; CDR3 protein: CASSLAGTIGQPQHF; CDR3 DNA: TGTGCCAGCAGCTTAGCGGGGACAATCGGCCAGCCCCAGCATTTT
V gene: TRBV29-1; D gene: NA; clone size: NA; CDR3 length: 14; J gene: TRBJ1-3; CDR3 protein: CSVEDRGSGNTIYF; CDR3 DNA: TGCAGCGTTGAAGATCGGGGATCTGGAAACACCATATATTTT
V gene: TRBV28; D gene: NA; clone size: few; CDR3 length: 12; J gene: TRBJ1-3; CDR3 protein: CASSLSPNTIYF; CDR3 DNA: TGTGCCAGCAGTCTCTCGCCAAACACCATATATTTT
V gene: TRBV7-2; D gene: TRBD1; clone size: NA; CDR3 length: 14; J gene: TRBJ1-2; CDR3 protein: CASSPQTGDGGYTF; CDR3 DNA: TGTGCCAGCAGCCCCCAGACAGGGGATGGCGGCTACACCTTC
V gene: TRBV20-1; D gene: NA; clone size: NA; CDR3 length: 11; J gene: TRBJ1-4; CDR3 protein: CSVRAGEKLFF; CDR3 DNA: TGCAGCGTGCGGGCGGGGGAAAAACTGTTTTTT
V gene: TRBV2; D gene: NA; clone size: few; CDR3 length: 10; J gene: TRBJ2-7; CDR3 protein: CASRDYEQYF; CDR3 DNA: TGTGCCAGCAGAGACTACGAGCAGTACTTC
V gene: TRBV6-5; D gene: TRBD1; clone size: few; CDR3 length: 14; J gene: TRBJ1-4; CDR3 protein: CASNNRGTNEKLFF; CDR3 DNA: TGTGCCAGCAACAACAGGGGGACGAATGAAAAACTGTTTTTT
V gene: TRBV19; D gene: TRBD1; clone size: NA; CDR3 length: 13; J gene: TRBJ1-2; CDR3 protein: CASSHDRVYGYTF; CDR3 DNA: TGTGCCAGTAGTCACGACAGGGTCTATGGCTACACCTTC
V gene: TRBV15; D gene: TRBD1; clone size: few; CDR3 length: 15; J gene: TRBJ2-3; CDR3 protein: CATSRGGQGSDTQYF; CDR3 DNA: TGTGCCACCAGCAGGGGAGGACAGGGCTCAGATACGCAGTATTTT
V gene: TRBV10-3; D gene: NA; clone size: few; CDR3 length: 13; J gene: TRBJ2-2; CDR3 protein: CAISGSGSGELFF; CDR3 DNA: TGTGCCATCAGTGGATCAGGGTCCGGGGAGCTGTTTTTT
V gene: TRBV7-2; D gene: NA; clone size: NA; CDR3 length: 14; J gene: TRBJ1-1; CDR3 protein: CASSFQGLNTEAFF; CDR3 DNA: TGTGCCAGCAGCTTCCAGGGGTTGAACACTGAAGCTTTCTTT
V gene: TRBV5-1; D gene: NA; clone size: few; CDR3 length: 15; J gene: TRBJ2-7; CDR3 protein: CASSLGGTESYEQYF; CDR3 DNA: TGCGCCAGCTCCCTCGGGGGGACAGAGAGCTACGAGCAGTACTTC
V gene: TRBV30; D gene: NA; clone size: NA; CDR3 length: 11; J gene: TRBJ2-1; CDR3 protein: CAWTSYNEQFF; CDR3 DNA: TGTGCCTGGACCAGCTACAATGAGCAGTTCTTC
V gene: TRBV7-2; D gene: TRBD2; clone size: few; CDR3 length: 14; J gene: TRBJ2-1; CDR3 protein: CASRRGGVSNEQFF; CDR3 DNA: TGTGCCAGCAGGCGGGGGGGCGTAAGCAATGAGCAGTTCTTC
V gene: TRBV5-6; D gene: TRBD2; clone size: NA; CDR3 length: 14; J gene: TRBJ2-7; CDR3 protein: CASSHGTRLVEQYF; CDR3 DNA: TGTGCCAGCAGCCACGGGACTAGGCTCGTCGAGCAGTACTTC
V gene: TRBV15; D gene: TRBD1; clone size: once; CDR3 length: 14; J gene: TRBJ2-7; CDR3 protein: CATSRVGTAYEQYF; CDR3 DNA: TGTGCCACCAGCAGAGTTGGGACAGCCTACGAGCAGTACTTC
V gene: TRBV7-8; D gene: TRBD2; clone size: NA; CDR3 length: 11; J gene: TRBJ2-5; CDR3 protein: CASSLASGEYF; CDR3 DNA: TGTGCCAGCAGCTTAGCTAGCGGGGAGTACTTC
V gene: TRBV18; D gene: TRBD1; clone size: NA; CDR3 length: 17; J gene: TRBJ2-7; CDR3 protein: CASSPRIEGTGDYEQYF; CDR3 DNA: TGTGCCAGCTCACCACGAATTGAAGGGACAGGGGACTACGAGCAGTACTTC
V gene: TRBV5-1; D gene: TRBD2; clone size: NA; CDR3 length: 16; J gene: TRBJ2-2; CDR3 protein: CASSLVASGSTGELFF; CDR3 DNA: TGCGCCAGCAGCTTGGTGGCTAGCGGGAGTACCGGGGAGCTGTTTTTT
V gene: TRBV28; D gene: NA; clone size: NA; CDR3 length: 14; J gene: TRBJ1-1; CDR3 protein: CASSEQDGNTEAFF; CDR3 DNA: TGTGCCAGCAGTGAACAAGACGGGAACACTGAAGCTTTCTTT
V gene: TRBV28; D gene: TRBD1; clone size: NA; CDR3 length: 14; J gene: TRBJ2-7; CDR3 protein: CASSGQGAPYEQYF; CDR3 DNA: TGTGCCAGCAGTGGACAGGGGGCTCCCTACGAGCAGTACTTC
V gene: TRBV30; D gene: TRBD2; clone size: NA; CDR3 length: 16; J gene: TRBJ2-3; CDR3 protein: CAWSQSSPGGGDTQYF; CDR3 DNA: TGTGCCTGGAGTCAATCGAGCCCGGGAGGAGGGGATACGCAGTATTTT
V gene: TRBV15; D gene: NA; clone size: NA; CDR3 length: 14; J gene: TRBJ1-2; CDR3 protein: CATSRADGVGGYTF; CDR3 DNA: TGTGCCACCAGCAGAGCCGACGGGGTAGGTGGCTACACCTTC
V gene: TRBV19; D gene: NA; clone size: NA; CDR3 length: 11; J gene: TRBJ1-1; CDR3 protein: CASSVGTEAFF; CDR3 DNA: TGTGCCAGTAGCGTGGGCACTGAAGCTTTCTTT
V gene: TRBV19; D gene: NA; clone size: NA; CDR3 length: 13; J gene: TRBJ1-2; CDR3 protein: CASSPDRNYGYTF; CDR3 DNA: TGTGCCAGTAGCCCGGACCGCAACTATGGCTACACCTTC
V gene: TRBV5-1; D gene: NA; clone size: NA; CDR3 length: 10; J gene: TRBJ2-7; CDR3 protein: CASSFYEQYF; CDR3 DNA: TGCGCCAGCAGCTTCTACGAGCAGTACTTC
V gene: TRBV27; D gene: NA; clone size: NA; CDR3 length: 13; J gene: TRBJ1-5; CDR3 protein: CASSSGFGQPQHF; CDR3 DNA: TGTGCCAGCAGTTCCGGGTTCGGTCAGCCCCAGCATTTT
V gene: TRBV6-1; D gene: NA; clone size: few; CDR3 length: 15; J gene: TRBJ1-2; CDR3 protein: CASSEGPTENYGYTF; CDR3 DNA: TGTGCCAGCAGTGAAGGCCCGACGGAAAACTATGGCTACACCTTC
V gene: TRBV4-3; D gene: TRBD1; clone size: few; CDR3 length: 14; J gene: TRBJ1-2; CDR3 protein: CASSQSDRVVGYTF; CDR3 DNA: TGCGCCAGCAGCCAATCGGACAGGGTCGTTGGCTACACCTTC
V gene: TRBV7-2; D gene: NA; clone size: large; CDR3 length: 15; J gene: TRBJ1-4; CDR3 protein: CASSFTGATNEKLFF; CDR3 DNA: TGTGCCAGCAGCTTTACAGGTGCAACTAATGAAAAACTGTTTTTT
V gene: TRBV4-2; D gene: TRBD1; clone size: few; CDR3 length: 14; J gene: TRBJ2-3; CDR3 protein: CASSPTGAPDTQYF; CDR3 DNA: TGTGCCAGCAGCCCAACAGGGGCCCCAGATACGCAGTATTTT
V gene: TRBV4-2; D gene: TRBD2; clone size: NA; CDR3 length: 16; J gene: TRBJ2-5; CDR3 protein: CASSHGLAGGTETQYF; CDR3 DNA: TGTGCCAGCAGCCATGGATTAGCGGGAGGTACGGAGACCCAGTACTTC
V gene: TRBV5-1; D gene: NA; clone size: NA; CDR3 length: 13; J gene: TRBJ2-2; CDR3 protein: CASSLVYAGELFF; CDR3 DNA: TGCGCCAGCAGCTTGGTATATGCCGGGGAGCTGTTTTTT
V gene: TRBV12-5; D gene: TRBD2; clone size: NA; CDR3 length: 19; J gene: TRBJ2-3; CDR3 protein: CASGFLSSGRHSSTDTQYF; CDR3 DNA: TGTGCTAGTGGCTTCCTTTCTAGCGGGAGACACTCTAGCACAGATACGCAGTATTTT
V gene: TRBV11-1; D gene: NA; clone size: few; CDR3 length: 13; J gene: TRBJ1-5; CDR3 protein: CASSQARNQPQHF; CDR3 DNA: TGTGCCAGCAGCCAGGCCAGGAATCAGCCCCAGCATTTT
V gene: TRBV5-1; D gene: TRBD1; clone size: NA; CDR3 length: 15; J gene: TRBJ1-2; CDR3 protein: CASSPGTELNYGYTF; CDR3 DNA: TGCGCCAGCAGCCCCGGGACAGAGCTTAACTATGGCTACACCTTC
V gene: TRBV5-1; D gene: NA; clone size: NA; CDR3 length: 16; J gene: TRBJ2-7; CDR3 protein: CASSLGGHQQGHEQYF; CDR3 DNA: TGCGCCAGCAGCCTCGGAGGACATCAACAGGGCCACGAGCAGTACTTC
V gene: TRBV5-1; D gene: NA; clone size: once; CDR3 length: 14; J gene: TRBJ1-1; CDR3 protein: CASNSGTENTEAFF; CDR3 DNA: TGCGCCAGCAACTCCGGGACGGAGAACACTGAAGCTTTCTTT
V gene: TRBV27; D gene: NA; clone size: NA; CDR3 length: 13; J gene: TRBJ2-5; CDR3 protein: CASSLAGPKTQYF; CDR3 DNA: TGTGCCAGCAGTTTGGCAGGCCCCAAGACCCAGTACTTC
V gene: TRBV25-1; D gene: TRBD2; clone size: NA; CDR3 length: 16; J gene: TRBJ2-3; CDR3 protein: CASSLGLAGGLGTQYF; CDR3 DNA: TGTGCCAGCAGTCTGGGACTAGCGGGAGGACTGGGTACGCAGTATTTT
V gene: TRBV7-8; D gene: NA; clone size: NA; CDR3 length: 15; J gene: TRBJ2-5; CDR3 protein: CASSLVPRSQETQYF; CDR3 DNA: TGTGCCAGCAGCTTAGTTCCTAGGTCCCAAGAGACCCAGTACTTC
V gene: TRBV5-1; D gene: NA; clone size: NA; CDR3 length: 14; J gene: TRBJ1-2; CDR3 protein: CASRLGRENYGYTF; CDR3 DNA: TGCGCCAGCAGGCTTGGCCGGGAGAACTATGGCTACACCTTC
V gene: TRBV4-3; D gene: TRBD2; clone size: NA; CDR3 length: 16; J gene: TRBJ2-1; CDR3 protein: CASSQAGTSAYNEQFF; CDR3 DNA: TGCGCCAGCAGCCAAGCCGGGACTAGCGCCTACAATGAGCAGTTCTTC